This entry lists 5 T cell receptor beta chains sequenced from one sample in a study of blood T cell repertoires in COVID-19. This table comes from immunoSEQ multiplex PCR, and its TCRdb copy is limited to in-frame clones, with some not included. The table records 190,000 or so clones, around four fifths of them present only once. Sequencing used PBMCs or T cells enriched from blood (not recorded which). The receptors shown here come from a man between 35 and 55 years old who had recovered from COVID-19.

The gene calls are TRBV10-3 and TRBJ2-2, with 7 bases fitting TRBD1. Trimming at V came to 5 bases and at J to 2 bases, leaving 8 bases not matched to a gene. Germline loops: CDR1 ENHRY, CDR2 SYGVKD. CDR3 length: 16 amino acids. CDR3 in amino acids: CAISNSGTVNTGELFF. The CDR3 bases are TGTGCCATCAGTAATTCCGGGACAGTTAACACCGGGGAGCTGTTTTTT.

A few counts support this clone. The chain links TRBV6-5 to TRBJ2-2; a possible D gene is TRBD1 (6 bases). The germline V gene encodes CDR1 MNHEY and CDR2 SVGAGI. There are 14 residues in the CDR3. Trimming pared 2 bases from V and 9 bases from J, leaving 13 bases between. DNA for the CDR3: TGTGCCAGCAGTTACGGACAACAGGGTCGGGAGCTGTTTTTT. Translated: CASSYGQQGRELFF.

This chain uses TRBV19 with TRBJ2-3; 9 bases line up with TRBD2. With V trimmed by 6 bases and J by 4 bases, 5 bases remained unmatched. The CDR3 sequence is 14 residues long. In germline, CDR1 is LNHDA, CDR2 SQIVND (reference sequence). CDR3 loop: CASSRGLAADTQYF. The CDR3 nucleotides are TGTGCCAGTAGCAGGGGACTAGCAGCAGATACGCAGTATTTT.

V usage is TRBV24-1 and J usage is TRBJ2-1; D is unclear. The CDR3 has 15 amino acids. Deletions cut 2 bases from V and 2 bases from J, with 9 bases between. Per germline, CDR1 KGHDR and CDR2 SFDVKD. The CDR3 coding sequence is TGTGCCACCAGTGATTCGGGTGGTGCCTACAATGAGCAGTTCTTC. It is translated as CATSDSGGAYNEQFF.

The chain employs TRBV4-1 and TRBJ1-3; D call uncertain. V was trimmed by 0 bases and J by 0 bases, leaving 12 bases between them. Germline loops: CDR1 MGHRA, CDR2 YSYEKL. This CDR3 is 17 amino acids long. In DNA, the CDR3 is TGCGCCAGCAGCCAAGATCGGAGGGAGAGCTCTGGAAACACCATATATTTT. Translation: CASSQDRRESSGNTIYF.